The rows below give T cell receptor beta chains drawn from one sample of a study of blood T cell repertoires in COVID-19. TCRdb keeps only in-frame clones here, not all; method: immunoSEQ multiplex PCR. The sample yields 80,000 to 95,000 clones, about 85% seen once. Sequencing used peripheral blood. These receptor sequences come from a human donor in a cohort sampled during active COVID-19. The CDR3 runs from the conserved cysteine through the conserved F or W. Fields, in order: D gene, CDR3 length, J gene, V gene, CDR3 protein, CDR3 DNA. D genes are given only for firm matches.

>TRBD1|14|TRBJ2-5|TRBV28
CASSQTGVQETQYF
TGTGCCAGCAGCCAAACAGGGGTTCAAGAGACCCAGTACTTC
>.|14|TRBJ2-7|TRBV11-2
CASSLRERPYEQYF
TGTGCCAGCAGCCTTAGGGAGCGCCCCTACGAGCAGTACTTC
>TRBD1|15|TRBJ2-5|TRBV9
CASSVRTGGVETQYF
TGTGCCAGCAGCGTACGGACAGGGGGCGTGGAGACCCAGTACTTC
>.|16|TRBJ1-1|TRBV18
CASSASLGGANTEAFF
TGTGCCAGCTCCGCAAGCCTAGGAGGGGCGAACACTGAAGCTTTCTTT
>.|12|TRBJ1-3|TRBV30
CAWSDRRGVWYF
TGTGCCTGGAGCGATCGACGGGGGGTGTGGTATTTT
>.|13|TRBJ1-2|TRBV19
CAVRSSGGYGYTF
TGTGCCGTTCGTAGCTCGGGGGGCTATGGCTACACCTTC
>.|14|TRBJ1-1|TRBV6-5
CASSLDILNTEAFF
TGTGCCAGCAGTCTGGACATATTGAACACTGAAGCTTTCTTT
>TRBD2|16|TRBJ2-1|TRBV6-6
CASSFPDRWEGNEQFF
TGTGCCAGCAGTTTTCCGGACCGATGGGAGGGCAATGAGCAGTTCTTC
>.|15|TRBJ2-1|TRBV6-5
CASSPPGGRNNEQFF
TGTGCCAGCAGTCCCCCTGGGGGGAGAAACAATGAGCAGTTCTTC
>TRBD1|16|TRBJ1-3|TRBV4-3
CASSQEGQVSGNTIYF
TGCGCCAGCAGCCAGGAGGGACAGGTCTCTGGAAACACCATATATTTT
>TRBD1|15|TRBJ1-2|TRBV5-1
CASSPGDRGVYGYTF
TGCGCCAGCAGCCCTGGGGACAGGGGGGTCTATGGCTACACCTTC
>TRBD1|10|TRBJ2-3|TRBV19
CATGTGTQYF
TGTGCCACCGGGACAGGGACGCAGTATTTT